This TCR beta chain was profiled in a study of Ad26.COV2.S vaccination and SARS-CoV-2 variants. General study results and limits: Vaccinees reportedly had broad spike-specific CD8+ and CD4+ T cell responses.

This clone appeared once. Its antigen is not known. Germline V gene data show CDR1 as LNHDA and CDR2 as SQIVND (reference sequence). V lost 9 bases, J lost 2 bases, and 13 bases stayed unmatched. This CDR3 region has 16 residues. TCRdb's copy holds only in-frame clones and misses some; the assay was immunoSEQ multiplex PCR. The sample yields 410,000 or so clones, around 90% seen once. Treatment: around 19 received Ad26.COV2.S at low or high dose, single or two shots; five or six received placebo; per-sample allocation not given. It was on day 63 after the first vaccine or placebo injection that samples were taken.

The sequence derives from a person between 18 and 59 years old who received the Ad26.COV2.S COVID-19 vaccine or a placebo. Sequencing was performed on peripheral blood, taken in a trial of Ad26.COV2.S vaccine versus placebo. This chain connects TRBV19 to TRBJ1-2; TRBD1 matches at 9 bases. In DNA, the CDR3 is TGTGCCAGCTGGGTAAAACAGGGGGCGCCGAACTATGGCTACACCTTC. Translating it yields CASWVKQGAPNYGYTF.